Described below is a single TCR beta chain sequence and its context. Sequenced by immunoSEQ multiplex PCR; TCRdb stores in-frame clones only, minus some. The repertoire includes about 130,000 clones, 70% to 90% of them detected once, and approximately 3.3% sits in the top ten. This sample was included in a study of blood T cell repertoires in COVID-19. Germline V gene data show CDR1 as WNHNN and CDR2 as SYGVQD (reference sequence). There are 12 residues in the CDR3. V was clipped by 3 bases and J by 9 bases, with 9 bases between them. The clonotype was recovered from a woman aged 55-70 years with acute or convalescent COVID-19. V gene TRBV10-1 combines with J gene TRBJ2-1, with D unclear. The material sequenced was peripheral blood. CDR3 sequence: CASSEVGGEQFF. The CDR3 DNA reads TGCGCCAGCAGTGAAGTCGGCGGTGAGCAGTTCTTC.